The clone carrying this TCR beta chain was observed a handful of times. Mismatch with germline at one junction end may stem from a read error. The study excluded patients with uncontrolled infection, other autoimmune disease, pregnancy or lactation. This sample stems from a study of T cells in Graves' hyperthyroidism and ophthalmopathy. Amplification of TCR beta CDR3 regions was performed using RNA transcripts as template. The HTBI primer set was used in a first-round RT-PCR of the TCR CDR3. Via MiXCR, TCRdb re-called the multiplex PCR reads, giving one row per CDR3 protein. The sample includes about 580,000 distinct CDR3 sequences, around 45% seen only once; the top ten take 7.5% to 8.5%. Source material: peripheral blood or thyroid tissue (not recorded which). This receptor was obtained from a woman between 18 and 29 years old with Graves' hyperthyroidism.

The CDR3 loop is CATSDLAREGQEAQYF. CDR3 bases: TGTGCCACCAGTGATTTAGCAAGGGAGGGCCAAGAGGCCCAGTACTTC. The genes are TRBV24-1 and TRBJ2-5, with 7 positions matching TRBD2. Germline CDR1 reads KGHDR; CDR2 reads SFDVKD. The CDR3 is 16 amino acids.